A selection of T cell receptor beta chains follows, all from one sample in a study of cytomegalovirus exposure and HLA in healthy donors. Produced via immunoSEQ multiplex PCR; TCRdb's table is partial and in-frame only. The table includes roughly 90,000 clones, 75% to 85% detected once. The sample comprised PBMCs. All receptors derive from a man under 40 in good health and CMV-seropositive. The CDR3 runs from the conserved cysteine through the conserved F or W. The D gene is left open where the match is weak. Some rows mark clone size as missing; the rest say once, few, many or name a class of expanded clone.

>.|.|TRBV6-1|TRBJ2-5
CATGSLPLSETQYF
TGTGCCACGGGAAGCCTCCCCCTGAGCGAGACCCAGTACTTC
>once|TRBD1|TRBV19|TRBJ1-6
CASSIGTGTGGWNSPLHF
TGTGCCAGTAGTATAGGAACCGGGACAGGGGGATGGAATTCACCCCTCCACTTT
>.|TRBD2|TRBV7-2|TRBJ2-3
CASSELGGSGGTDTQYF
TGTGCCAGCAGCGAGTTAGGAGGTAGCGGGGGCACAGATACGCAGTATTTT
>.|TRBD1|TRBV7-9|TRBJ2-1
CASSPQRSGGSYNEQFF
TGTGCCAGCAGCCCTCAACGGTCAGGGGGCTCCTACAATGAGCAGTTCTTC
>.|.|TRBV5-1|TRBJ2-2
CASSLTTANTGELFF
TGCGCCAGCAGCCTGACAACCGCGAACACCGGGGAGCTGTTTTTT
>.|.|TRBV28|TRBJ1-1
CATRLPPMNTEAFF
TGTGCCACGCGCCTCCCCCCTATGAACACTGAAGCTTTCTTT
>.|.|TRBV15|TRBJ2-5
CATSIPTGTQETQYF
TGTGCCACCAGCATCCCGACAGGTACTCAAGAGACCCAGTACTTC
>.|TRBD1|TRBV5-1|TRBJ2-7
CASSLAGGASYEQYF
TGCGCCAGCAGCTTGGCAGGGGGCGCGTCCTACGAGCAGTACTTC
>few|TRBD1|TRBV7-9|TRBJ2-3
CASSPAGGLITDTQYF
TGTGCCAGCAGCCCTGCAGGGGGTCTCATCACAGATACGCAGTATTTT
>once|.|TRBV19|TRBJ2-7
CASSRQGGPYEQYF
TGTGCCAGTAGTAGACAGGGAGGCCCCTACGAGCAGTACTTC
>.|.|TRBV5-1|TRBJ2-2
CASSRGTGELFF
TGCGCCAGCAGCCGGGGCACCGGGGAGCTGTTTTTT
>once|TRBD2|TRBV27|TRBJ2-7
CASSYGTSGSPYEQYF
TGTGCCAGCAGTTATGGGACGAGCGGGAGTCCCTACGAGCAGTACTTC
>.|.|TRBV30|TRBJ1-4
CAWSIGGPNEKLFF
TGTGCCTGGAGTATCGGGGGTCCTAATGAAAAACTGTTTTTT
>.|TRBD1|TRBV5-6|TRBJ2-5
CASSSDRAETQYF
TGTGCCAGCAGCTCGGACAGGGCAGAGACCCAGTACTTC
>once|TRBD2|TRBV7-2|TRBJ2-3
CASSTPPGLADTDTQYF
TGTGCCAGCAGCACCCCCCCCGGACTAGCGGACACAGATACGCAGTATTTT
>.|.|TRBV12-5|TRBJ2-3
CASGAPLTDTQYF
TGTGCTAGTGGCGCCCCACTCACAGATACGCAGTATTTT
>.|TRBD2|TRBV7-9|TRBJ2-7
CASSFGLAVGYEQYF
TGTGCCAGCAGCTTCGGACTAGCGGTTGGCTACGAGCAGTACTTC
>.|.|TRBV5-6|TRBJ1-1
CASNPFLDTMNTEAFF
TGTGCCAGCAACCCTTTCCTGGACACCATGAACACTGAAGCTTTCTTT
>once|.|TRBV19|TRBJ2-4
CASSISGPKNIQYF
TGTGCCAGTAGTATATCTGGGCCCAAAAACATTCAGTACTTC
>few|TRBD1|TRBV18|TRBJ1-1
CASSDSRQGSTEAFF
TGTGCCAGCTCCGATTCGAGACAGGGGAGCACTGAAGCTTTCTTT
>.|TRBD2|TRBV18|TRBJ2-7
CASSPGSGRAYEQYF
TGTGCCAGCTCACCGGGGAGCGGGAGGGCTTACGAGCAGTACTTC
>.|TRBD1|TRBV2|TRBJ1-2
CASSVVAGGNGYTF
TGTGCCAGCAGCGTCGTGGCAGGGGGCAATGGCTACACCTTC
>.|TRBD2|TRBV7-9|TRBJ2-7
CASSSSREGSHSYEQYF
TGTGCCAGCAGCTCATCTAGGGAGGGTTCCCACTCCTACGAGCAGTACTTC
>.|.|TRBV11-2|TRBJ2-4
CASSAGTFLAKNIQYF
TGTGCCAGCAGCGCCGGGACTTTTTTAGCCAAAAACATTCAGTACTTC
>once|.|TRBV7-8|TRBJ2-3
CASSLEFGTDTQYF
TGTGCCAGCAGCTTAGAATTCGGCACAGATACGCAGTATTTT
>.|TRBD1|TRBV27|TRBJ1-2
CATREQGEVGYTF
TGTGCCACCAGAGAGCAGGGGGAAGTTGGCTACACCTTC
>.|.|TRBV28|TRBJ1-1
CASSLNDLVMNTEAFF
TGTGCCAGCAGCCTGAACGACCTAGTGATGAACACTGAAGCTTTCTTT
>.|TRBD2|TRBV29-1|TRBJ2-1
CSVGGSGYNEQFF
TGCAGCGTTGGCGGGAGCGGCTACAATGAGCAGTTCTTC
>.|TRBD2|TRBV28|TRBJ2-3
CASSLGLAGVQDTQYF
TGTGCCAGCAGTTTAGGCCTAGCGGGAGTCCAAGATACGCAGTATTTT
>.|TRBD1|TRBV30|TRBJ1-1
CAWSVRGQGLNTEAFF
TGTGCCTGGAGTGTAAGGGGACAGGGGTTGAACACTGAAGCTTTCTTT
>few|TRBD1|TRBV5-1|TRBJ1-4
CASSLEPGQGPFF
TGCGCCAGCAGCTTGGAGCCGGGACAGGGACCGTTTTTT
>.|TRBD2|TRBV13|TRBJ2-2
CASSLNLAGRPNTGELFF
TGTGCCAGCAGCTTGAATCTAGCGGGGCGACCGAACACCGGGGAGCTGTTTTTT
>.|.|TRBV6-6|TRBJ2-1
CASNQATYNEQFF
TGTGCCAGCAACCAAGCGACCTACAATGAGCAGTTCTTC
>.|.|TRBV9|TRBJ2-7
CASSVEIYREGNEQYF
TGTGCCAGCAGCGTAGAAATCTACAGGGAAGGCAACGAGCAGTACTTC
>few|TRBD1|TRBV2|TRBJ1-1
CASRIGGSAFF
TGTGCCAGCAGGATAGGGGGCTCAGCTTTCTTT
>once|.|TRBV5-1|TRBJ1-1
CASSSGLTDLNTEAFF
TGCGCCAGCAGCTCGGGACTTACAGACCTGAACACTGAAGCTTTCTTT
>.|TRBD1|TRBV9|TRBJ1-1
CASRALGQGAGFEAFF
TGTGCCAGCAGGGCCCTTGGACAGGGGGCTGGGTTCGAAGCTTTCTTT
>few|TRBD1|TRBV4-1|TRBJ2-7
CASSNPNRQGHQYEQYF
TGCGCCAGCAGCAACCCAAACCGACAGGGGCATCAGTACGAGCAGTACTTC
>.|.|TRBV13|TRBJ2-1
CASSLYTRQLYNEQFF
TGTGCCAGCAGCTTATACACCCGACAGCTATACAATGAGCAGTTCTTC
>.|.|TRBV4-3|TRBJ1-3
CASSPGANRVRGNTIYF
TGCGCCAGCAGCCCTGGGGCAAACAGGGTAAGAGGAAACACCATATATTTT
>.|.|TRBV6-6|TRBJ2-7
CASSSPEGSYEQYF
TGTGCCAGCAGTTCCCCGGAGGGTTCCTACGAGCAGTACTTC
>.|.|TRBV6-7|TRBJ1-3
CASRGFTTIYF
TGTGCCAGCAGGGGCTTTACCACCATATATTTT
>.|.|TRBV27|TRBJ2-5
CASSLLGARETQYF
TGTGCCAGCAGTTTATTGGGGGCGCGAGAGACCCAGTACTTC
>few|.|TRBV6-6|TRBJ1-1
CASSYPDRRNTEAFF
TGTGCCAGCAGTTACCCAGACAGGAGGAACACTGAAGCTTTCTTT
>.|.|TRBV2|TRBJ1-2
CASRAAQGPTNYGYTF
TGTGCCAGCAGAGCGGCACAGGGACCTACTAACTATGGCTACACCTTC
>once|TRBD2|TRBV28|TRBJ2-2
CASSFPLLREDTGELFF
TGTGCCAGCAGTTTCCCCCTCCTGCGGGAGGACACCGGGGAGCTGTTTTTT
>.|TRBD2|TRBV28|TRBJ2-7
CASSLTSGTPYEQYF
TGTGCCAGCAGTCTGACTAGCGGGACGCCCTACGAGCAGTACTTC